Listed below are T cell receptor beta chains from one sample, sequenced in a study of cytomegalovirus exposure and HLA in healthy donors. Generated by immunoSEQ multiplex PCR, the TCRdb table keeps only in-frame clones and is missing some. The table includes 150,000 to 200,000 clones, 80% to 85% detected once. Sequenced sample: PBMCs. Receptors originate from a boy under 18 in good health and CMV-seronegative. Both conserved end residues are part of each CDR3. Fields, in order: V gene, clone size, D gene, J gene, CDR3 DNA, CDR3 protein. A D gene is named only where the DNA matches it firmly. Only some rows state a clone size, as once, few, many or a class for expanded clones.

>TRBV2|NA|NA|TRBJ1-1
TGTGCCAGCATTTTAAGTACCCCTGCGGACACTGAAGCTTTCTTT
CASILSTPADTEAFF
>TRBV5-4|once|TRBD2|TRBJ2-7
TGTGCCAGCAGCTCTAGCGGGAGGCACTACGAGCAGTACTTC
CASSSSGRHYEQYF
>TRBV5-6|NA|TRBD2|TRBJ2-5
TGTGCCAGCAGCTTGGCCGGTGGGGCGGGGGACTTCCAAGAGACCCAGTACTTC
CASSLAGGAGDFQETQYF
>TRBV10-3|NA|TRBD2|TRBJ2-7
TGTGCCATCAAGGGTAGCGGGAGTGGCTACGAGCAGTACTTC
CAIKGSGSGYEQYF
>TRBV6-4|NA|TRBD2|TRBJ2-1
TGTGCCAGCAGTACTAGCGGGGGCCGCTACAATGAGCAGTTCTTC
CASSTSGGRYNEQFF
>TRBV5-1|NA|TRBD1|TRBJ2-3
TGCGCCAGCAGCTGGACAGGGACCAGCACAGATACGCAGTATTTT
CASSWTGTSTDTQYF
>TRBV4-1|NA|NA|TRBJ1-2
TGCGCCAGCAGCCAAGGACCAGGGGTATGGGATGGCTACACCTTC
CASSQGPGVWDGYTF
>TRBV28|NA|NA|TRBJ2-7
TGTGCCAGCGGGCCGGGACACACCTACGAGCAGTACTTC
CASGPGHTYEQYF
>TRBV7-7|NA|TRBD2|TRBJ2-1
TGTGCTAGCCGACCGATTAGCGGGCCTTACAATGAGCAGTTCTTC
CASRPISGPYNEQFF
>TRBV30|NA|TRBD1|TRBJ1-1
TGTGCCTGGAGTGTACTGGGACAGGGCGAAGCTTTCTTT
CAWSVLGQGEAFF
>TRBV5-6|NA|TRBD1|TRBJ2-1
TGTGCCAGCAGCTGGGACAGGGGACCCTACAATGAGCAGTTCTTC
CASSWDRGPYNEQFF
>TRBV2|NA|NA|TRBJ2-1
TGTGCCAGCAGTACAGGGCGCGAGCAGTTCTTC
CASSTGREQFF
>TRBV6-6|NA|NA|TRBJ2-5
TGTGCCACCCAGTACCGGGAATCAGAGACCCAGTACTTC
CATQYRESETQYF
>TRBV6-1|few|NA|TRBJ1-3
TGTGCCAGCAGCCTGAAGCTGGGAAACACCATATATTTT
CASSLKLGNTIYF
>TRBV27|NA|NA|TRBJ2-7
TGTGCCAGCAGCCTTAACCCCCAGTACGAGCAGTACTTC
CASSLNPQYEQYF
>TRBV12-5|NA|NA|TRBJ1-2
TGTGCTAGTGGGGGGGGAGATTATCACGACTACACCTTC
CASGGGDYHDYTF
>TRBV5-1|once|TRBD1|TRBJ1-4
TGCGCCAGCAGCTTGTTAGAACAGGGGATCGGGGAACTGTTTTTT
CASSLLEQGIGELFF
>TRBV13|few|TRBD1|TRBJ2-6
TGTGCCAGCAGCTTAATCCGGACAGGGGGCTCTGGGGCCAACGTCCTGACTTTC
CASSLIRTGGSGANVLTF
>TRBV2|NA|NA|TRBJ1-2
TGTGCCAGCAGTGAAGCCCTGGACAGTTTATATGGCTACACCTTC
CASSEALDSLYGYTF
>TRBV6-6|few|TRBD2|TRBJ2-7
TGTGCCAGCAGCCCGACTAGCGGAGGACCCTACGAGCAGTACTTC
CASSPTSGGPYEQYF
>TRBV30|NA|NA|TRBJ2-5
TGTGCCTGGAGTTTGGTGTTACCAGGCGTACCGACCCAGTACTTC
CAWSLVLPGVPTQYF
>TRBV27|NA|TRBD2|TRBJ2-3
TGTGCCAGCAGGACTAGCGGGTCCACAGATACGCAGTATTTT
CASRTSGSTDTQYF
>TRBV29-1|NA|NA|TRBJ1-2
TGCAGTATTATTCCGGAGGGATACCGTGGCTACACCTTC
CSIIPEGYRGYTF
>TRBV9|NA|NA|TRBJ2-2
TGTGCCAGCAGCGTAATATGGTCAGGGCTGGGAACCGGGGAGCTGTTTTTT
CASSVIWSGLGTGELFF
>TRBV2|NA|TRBD1|TRBJ2-7
TGTGCCACCCAGGGGGCTTCCTACGAGCAGTACTTC
CATQGASYEQYF
>TRBV2|NA|TRBD1|TRBJ1-6
TGTGCCTGCCGGGACAGGGGAAATTCACCCCTCCACTTT
CACRDRGNSPLHF
>TRBV10-2|NA|TRBD1|TRBJ1-4
TGCGCCAGCAGTGAGACAGGGGATGAAAAACTGTTTTTT
CASSETGDEKLFF
>TRBV5-4|once|TRBD2|TRBJ2-1
TGTGCCAGCAGCCCGGGAGGGACTCTACAGGAGCAGTTCTTC
CASSPGGTLQEQFF
>TRBV10-3|NA|NA|TRBJ2-3
TGTGCCATGGGTGACAGGTCCCCCACAGATACGCAGTATTTT
CAMGDRSPTDTQYF
>TRBV5-6|NA|TRBD2|TRBJ2-7
TGTGCCAGCAGCTTGGCCGGCGGGGGAACCTACGAGCAGTACTTC
CASSLAGGGTYEQYF
>TRBV9|NA|NA|TRBJ2-5
TGTGCCAGCAGCGACAAAGAGACCCAGTACTTC
CASSDKETQYF
>TRBV6-5|NA|NA|TRBJ2-2
TGTGCCAGCAGTTCAACAATAGCAGGGTTTACCGGGGAGCTGTTTTTT
CASSSTIAGFTGELFF
>TRBV7-2|NA|TRBD2|TRBJ2-7
TGTGCCAGCAGCTTAGGTTCCCTTTGGGTAGCGGGCGAGCAGTACTTC
CASSLGSLWVAGEQYF
>TRBV6-5|few|NA|TRBJ1-1
TGTGCCAGTAGCAGGGGGAACACTGAAGCTTTCTTT
CASSRGNTEAFF
>TRBV5-4|few|TRBD1|TRBJ2-5
TGTGCCAGCAGCCCCCCTCCCGGGACAGAACATCAAGAGACCCAGTACTTC
CASSPPPGTEHQETQYF
>TRBV11-2|NA|NA|TRBJ1-1
TGTGCCAGCAGCTTTAGGGGTCTTACTGAAGCTTTCTTT
CASSFRGLTEAFF
>TRBV7-3|NA|NA|TRBJ2-3
TGTGCCAGCAGCTTAGGCGGCAGAATCACAGATACGCAGTATTTT
CASSLGGRITDTQYF
>TRBV5-6|NA|NA|TRBJ1-5
TGTGCCAGCAGCTTGGGACAAGAACAGCCCCAGCATTTT
CASSLGQEQPQHF
>TRBV30|NA|NA|TRBJ1-1
TGTGCCTGGGGGGGCGCGAACACTGAAGCTTTCTTT
CAWGGANTEAFF
>TRBV30|NA|NA|TRBJ2-7
TGTGCCTTGTCGGGTGAAGGTCTTTCCTACGAGCAGTACTTC
CALSGEGLSYEQYF
>TRBV7-9|NA|TRBD1|TRBJ1-4
TGTGCCAGCAGCTTAAGGGGACATACCCTTAGACAGGGCTCTGAAAAACTGTTTTTT
CASSLRGHTLRQGSEKLFF
>TRBV10-3|NA|NA|TRBJ2-7
TGTGCCATCAGTGTGTACAGGACCCACGAGCAGTACTTC
CAISVYRTHEQYF
>TRBV5-1|NA|NA|TRBJ2-3
TGCGCCAGCAGCTTAGCAGGTAGAGATACGCAGTATTTT
CASSLAGRDTQYF
>TRBV4-1|NA|TRBD2|TRBJ2-3
TGCGCCAGCAGCCAACGGGAGGAAAGGGAAGATACGCAGTATTTT
CASSQREEREDTQYF
>TRBV30|NA|TRBD1|TRBJ1-5
TGTGCCTGGGGTTATGGGGACAGCCCCAATCAGCCCCAGCATTTT
CAWGYGDSPNQPQHF
>TRBV6-1|NA|NA|TRBJ1-2
TGTGCCAGCAGTGACGGGGTACGTCCTAACTATGGCTACACCTTC
CASSDGVRPNYGYTF
>TRBV27|NA|NA|TRBJ1-1
TGTGCCAGCAGTTTTTTGGGACAGAACACTGAAGCTTTCTTT
CASSFLGQNTEAFF
>TRBV29-1|NA|TRBD2|TRBJ2-7
TGCAGCCCCCGTAGCGGGAGGGCGCCTTACGAGCAGTACTTC
CSPRSGRAPYEQYF
>TRBV2|NA|NA|TRBJ2-1
TGTGCCAGCAAGCCCAGTTCTAGTTCGTACAATGAGCAGTTCTTC
CASKPSSSSYNEQFF
>TRBV5-4|NA|TRBD1|TRBJ1-1
TGTGCCAGCAGCTTGGTCGACAGGGGAGACACTGAAGCTTTCTTT
CASSLVDRGDTEAFF
>TRBV28|NA|NA|TRBJ1-4
TGTGCCAGCAGTTTGGGGAGGAATGAAAAACTGTTTTTT
CASSLGRNEKLFF
>TRBV11-2|NA|TRBD2|TRBJ2-7
TGTGCCAGCAGCTTAGTAGCTAGCGGCTACGAGCAGTACTTC
CASSLVASGYEQYF
>TRBV5-6|NA|TRBD1|TRBJ1-4
TGTGCCAGCAGCCTCAATCCGGGACAGGGGGAAAAACTGTTTTTT
CASSLNPGQGEKLFF